This TCR beta chain originates from a study of CD8+CD57+ T cells in acquired aplastic anemia. Across the study: DNA recovered from sorted CD4+ and CD8+ cells had a mean of around 3.2 ug. Mean read depth for CD4+ cells from healthy donors was about 9.9 million. General study results and limits: Patients and controls shared over 25 CD8+ CDR3 sequences, which appeared highly expressed in patients and within their immunodominant clones. Patients were compared with controls for CD8+ Simpson's diversity, and no significant difference emerged.

A word on this clonotype: The antigen is unknown.

TCR beta VDJ combinations and CDR3 sequences were profiled from genomic DNA. MiXCR, applied by TCRdb to the reads, yields one record per CDR3 protein. The sample yields some 200,000 distinct CDR3 sequences, over 60% seen once. Per the germline V gene, CDR1 is SGDLS and CDR2 is YYNGEE. V was clipped by 0 bases and J by 0 bases, with 9 bases between them. The CDR3 sequence is 15 residues long. The source of this sequence is a human donor in good health. The rearrangement uses TRBV9 and TRBJ2-5, with D unresolved. Sample: sorted CD4+, CD8+, or CD8+CD57+ T cells (not recorded which) from PBMCs. The CDR3 sequence is CASSVGVGYQETQYF. Written as DNA, the CDR3 is TGTGCCAGCAGCGTAGGGGTTGGGTACCAAGAGACCCAGTACTTC.